These 25 T cell receptor beta chains share one sample of origin, sequenced in a study of shared clonotypes between healthy human individuals (dated by TCRdb to about 2020). The method behind the library was the immunoSEQ multiplex PCR assay. TCRdb limited this immuneACCESS table to in-frame rearrangements with V and J called. A share of clones is missing; checked studies link under half to unresolved V genes, and the rest is unexplained. The sample profile shows 1.4 million to 1.5 million clones; 96% of them were found once. The ten largest clones add up to over 1% of the sample. The material sequenced was naive CD4+ T cells sorted from blood. What the cell subset or site label conveys for this sample: CD45RA+ positively selected. The source of these receptors is a man aged 25-40 years in good health.

The gene calls are TRBV7-5 and TRBJ2-3; the table's D call TRBD1 went unverified against the DNA. TRBV7-5 has pseudogene status. CDR3 length equals 15 residues. CDR3 in amino acids: CVRSLTGAPQDTQYF. In DNA, the CDR3 is TGTGTCAGAAGCTTGACAGGGGCTCCCCAAGATACGCAGTATTTT.

CDR3 sequence (DNA): TGTGCCAGCAGCCCATCGACCCCCTATGGCTACACCTTC. It is translated as CASSPSTPYGYTF. This sequence joins TRBV28 and TRBJ1-2; D not certain. Deletions cut 6 bases from V and 4 bases from J, with 12 bases between. The CDR3 length is 13 residues. CDR1 is MDHEN, CDR2 SYDVKM, per germline.

The chain recombines TRBV9 with TRBJ1-2; a possible D gene is TRBD1 (6 bases). V was pared by 3 bases and J by 4 bases, with 7 bases between. This CDR3 has 12 residues. Germline CDR1 SGDLS, CDR2 YYNGEE. CDR3 amino acids: CASSEQGYGYTF. DNA for the CDR3: TGTGCCAGCAGCGAACAGGGCTATGGCTACACCTTC.

V usage is TRBV5-4 and J usage is TRBJ2-5; 8 nucleotides align to TRBD2. This CDR3 comprises 14 residues. Germline lookup yields CDR1 SGHNT and CDR2 YYREEE (reference sequence). With V trimmed by 1 base and J by 7 bases, 6 bases remained unmatched. CDR3: CASSLSREGATQYF. The DNA of the CDR3 is TGTGCCAGCAGCTTGTCTCGGGAGGGTGCGACCCAGTACTTC. The variable domain in full, completed from reference TRBV5-4 and TRBJ2-5, reads ETGVTQSPTHLIKTRGQQVTLRCSSQSGHNTVSWYQQALGQGPQFIFQYYREEENGRGNFPPRFSGLQFPNYSSELNVNALELDDSALYLCASSLSREGATQYFGPGTRLLVL.

The CDR3 nucleotides read TGTGCCAGCAGCTTCTTCGGGTCTGGGACTAGCGGGACCAATGAGCAGTTCTTC. This codes for CASSFFGSGTSGTNEQFF. The chain links TRBV11-2 to TRBJ2-1; TRBD2 matches 13 bases. CDR3 length: 18 amino acids. CDR1 is SGHAT, CDR2 FQNNGV, per germline. J lost 6 bases, V lost 3 bases, and 11 bases had no gene match.

This clone occurred once. The rearrangement uses TRBV5-1 and TRBJ2-7, with TRBD1 matching 8 bases. The germline V gene has CDR1 SGHRS and CDR2 YFSETQ. The CDR3 runs 15 residues. V was clipped by 3 bases and J by 7 bases; unmatched bases: 12. The CDR3 is CASSSYTGQGTEQYF. In nucleotides, the CDR3 is TGCGCCAGCAGCTCTTATACAGGACAGGGTACGGAGCAGTACTTC. Full variable domain (remainder filled in from reference TRBV5-1 and TRBJ2-7): KAGVTQTPRYLIKTRGQQVTLSCSPISGHRSVSWYQQTPGQGLQFLFEYFSETQRNKGNFPGRFSGRQFSNSRSEMNVSTLELGDSALYLCASSSYTGQGTEQYFGPGTRLTVT.

This clone showed up just once. This chain joins TRBV2 and TRBJ2-5; 8 positions agree with TRBD1. With V trimmed by 5 bases and J by 4 bases, 6 bases remained unmatched. Germline V gives CDR1 SNHLY, CDR2 FYNNEI. This CDR3 spans 14 amino acids. CDR3 sequence (DNA): TGTGCCAGCAGTACCCCAGGGGGCGGAGAGACCCAGTACTTC. This sequence encodes CASSTPGGGETQYF.

The chain carries TRBV19 and TRBJ2-5; no reliable D call. The ends were cut back, 2 bases at V and 5 bases at J, with 9 bases in the middle. This CDR3 region has 13 residues. Germline loops: CDR1 LNHDA, CDR2 SQIVND (reference sequence). CDR3 nucleotides: TGTGCCAGTAGTATAAAGGTGCGGGAGACCCAGTACTTC. This translates into CASSIKVRETQYF.

The chain has TRBV7-9 and TRBJ1-1; D is unclear. The V end was cut by 1 base, the J end by 0 bases, with 12 bases between. This CDR3 region has 16 residues. Germline V gene lookup returns CDR1 SEHNR and CDR2 FQNEAQ (reference sequence). In DNA, the CDR3 is TGTGCCAGCAGCTTAGACGGGCGGGCGATGAACACTGAAGCTTTCTTT. Residues: CASSLDGRAMNTEAFF.

The rearrangement uses TRBV7-6 and TRBJ2-7; D not certain. The V and J ends lost 4 bases and 5 bases respectively, with 6 bases between them. CDR3 length: 11 residues. The germline gives CDR1 SGHVS, CDR2 FNYEAQ. CDR3 sequence (DNA): TGTGCCAGCAGCTCCTCAGACGAGCAGTACTTC. Translation: CASSSSDEQYF.

This chain joins TRBV7-6 and TRBJ1-4, with 8 bases identical to TRBD1. Trimming cost V 4 bases and J 7 bases; bases outside gene matches: 5. The CDR3 loop spans 14 amino acids. Germline assignment: CDR1 SGHVS and CDR2 FNYEAQ. The DNA for the CDR3 is TGTGCCAGCAGCTCCGGGACAGGAGGTGAAAAACTGTTTTTT. Translated: CASSSGTGGEKLFF.

The chain links TRBV29-1 to TRBJ2-3, with 10 bases that match TRBD2. CDR3 size: 13 residues. Germline assignment: CDR1 SQVTM and CDR2 ANQGSEA. J gave up 5 bases and V 4 bases, and 3 bases lay outside the gene matches. CDR3 sequence reads: CSVARTSGDTQYF. The CDR3 nucleotides are TGCAGCGTTGCTAGGACTAGCGGAGATACGCAGTATTTT.

This chain links TRBV18 with TRBJ2-5; 9 bases align to TRBD1. The germline V gene has CDR1 KGHSH and CDR2 LQKENI. Unmatched junction bases numbered 8, after V lost 4 bases and J lost 5 bases. CDR3 length: 15 residues. The CDR3 DNA reads TGTGCCAGCTCACGACCGACAGGGGGGGCGGAGACCCAGTACTTC. Protein product: CASSRPTGGAETQYF.

V and J are TRBV7-8 and TRBJ2-2; D unresolved. The CDR3 length is 15 residues. Trimming took off 2 bases at V and 6 bases at J, with 13 bases between the two ends. Germline assignment: CDR1 SGHVS and CDR2 FQNEAQ. CDR3 amino acids: CASSLKTPQPGELFF. The DNA of the CDR3 is TGTGCCAGCAGCTTAAAGACTCCCCAACCCGGGGAGCTGTTTTTT.

The rearrangement joins TRBV4-1 to TRBJ2-1; D is possibly TRBD2 (5 bases). V gave up 4 bases and J gave up 2 bases, with 9 bases separating them. The V gene's germline CDR1 is MGHRA and CDR2 YSYEKL. The CDR3 length is 14 residues. The CDR3 DNA sequence: TGCGCCAGCAGCCGTACTAGGACCTACAATGAGCAGTTCTTC. The encoded protein is CASSRTRTYNEQFF.

The V and J genes are TRBV4-3 and TRBJ2-1; perhaps TRBD1 as D (5 bases). Looked up from germline, CDR1 is LGHNA and CDR2 is YSLEER. Trimming took 0 bases from V and 4 from J, leaving 10 bases between them. The CDR3 runs to 15 residues. Here the CDR3 reads CASSQEGRQYNEQFF. CDR3 nucleotides: TGCGCCAGCAGCCAAGAAGGAAGACAGTACAATGAGCAGTTCTTC.

This chain uses TRBV5-5 with TRBJ1-4; tentatively, D is TRBD1 (6 bases). Germline values: CDR1 SGHKS, CDR2 YYEKEE (reference sequence). The V end was cut by 0 bases, the J end by 1 base, with 10 bases between. The CDR3 is 16 amino acids. DNA of the CDR3: TGTGCCAGCAGCTTGGGGCAGGGGAGAACTAATGAAAAACTGTTTTTT. It specifies CASSLGQGRTNEKLFF.

The chain is built from TRBV5-1 and TRBJ2-1, with 9 bases lining up with TRBD2. The CDR3 sequence is 19 residues long. Per the germline V gene, CDR1 is SGHRS and CDR2 is YFSETQ. The V and J ends lost 7 bases and 6 bases, in that order; junction bases with no gene match: 23. This CDR3 reads CASHSRSFGGRAQGNEQFF. CDR3 DNA: TGCGCCAGCCACTCGAGATCCTTTGGCGGGAGGGCCCAGGGCAATGAGCAGTTCTTC.

V is TRBV19 and J is TRBJ1-2; 9 bases align to TRBD1. Germline values: CDR1 LNHDA, CDR2 SQIVND (reference sequence). The CDR3 has 16 amino acids. The V and J ends lost 2 bases and 4 bases, in that order; junction bases with no gene match: 8. The CDR3 spells CASSILPGQGRYGYTF. In nucleotides, the CDR3 is TGTGCCAGTAGTATACTCCCGGGACAGGGTCGCTATGGCTACACCTTC.

The rearrangement uses TRBV18 and TRBJ1-1; 8 bases align to TRBD1. Looked up from germline, CDR1 is KGHSH and CDR2 is LQKENI. The J segment lost 0 bases and the V segment lost 4 bases, leaving 4 bases of the junction unmatched. The CDR3 contains 15 residues. The chain's CDR3 is CASSLGQVMNTEAFF. CDR3 DNA sequence: TGTGCCAGCTCACTGGGACAGGTGATGAACACTGAAGCTTTCTTT.

The V call is TRBV5-3, the J call TRBJ1-5, with D unclear. TRBV5-3 is annotated as an ORF whose role is uncertain. Trimming stripped 1 base from V and 3 bases from J, with 14 bases between. This CDR3 is built from 16 residues. CDR3: CARSLCLPDPNQPQHF. CDR3 in DNA: TGTGCCAGAAGCTTGTGTTTACCCGATCCCAATCAGCCCCAGCATTTT.

This clone was counted a single time. V gene TRBV18 combines with J gene TRBJ2-7; 7 bases align to TRBD2. From germline, CDR1 is KGHSH and CDR2 LQKENI. The V gene end was trimmed by 1 base and the J gene end by 3 bases; junction bases not matched to a gene: 12. The CDR3 sequence is 17 residues long. The CDR3 loop is CASSPLRGLPSGYEQYF. For the CDR3, the DNA is TGTGCCAGCTCACCACTCCGAGGATTGCCTAGCGGCTACGAGCAGTACTTC.

The V call is TRBV6-6, the J call TRBJ1-5; TRBD1 matches 9 bases. CDR1 is MNHNY, CDR2 SVGAGI, per germline (reference sequence). V trimming: 8 bases; J trimming: 7 bases; junction bases outside the gene matches: 9. CDR3 length equals 14 residues. The CDR3 DNA sequence: TGTGCCAGCTCGACCGGGACAGGGCTACAGCCCCAGCATTTT. Its translation: CASSTGTGLQPQHF.

This chain uses TRBV7-9 with TRBJ2-1; 10 nucleotides agree with TRBD2. The CDR3 consists of 15 residues. The J segment lost 5 bases and the V segment lost 5 bases, leaving 6 bases of the junction unmatched. The germline V gene encodes CDR1 SEHNR and CDR2 FQNEAQ (reference sequence). The CDR3 region has the DNA TGTGCCAGCAGCCCTAAAGCGGGAGGGCACAATGAGCAGTTCTTC. This encodes CASSPKAGGHNEQFF.

This chain links TRBV6-5 with TRBJ2-3, with TRBD1 matching 10 bases. Trimming cost V 6 bases and J 2 bases; bases outside gene matches: 5. CDR3 length: 15 residues. Germline V gene sequence: CDR1 MNHEY, CDR2 SVGAGI. Here the CDR3 DNA reads TGTGCCAGCAGGCGGACAGGGGGTAACACAGATACGCAGTATTTT. The encoded protein is CASRRTGGNTDTQYF.